A single sample gave rise to the 31 T cell receptor beta chains below, sequenced in a study of T cells after yellow fever vaccination. TCRdb redid the calling of the 5' RACE reads with MiXCR, one entry per CDR3 protein. The sample consists of 500,000 to 650,000 distinct CDR3 sequences, approximately 12% of them appearing once. The sample in question was PBMCs, obtained on the day of the yellow fever booster vaccination. These receptors were collected from a man aged 25 to 40 who received the YFV17D yellow fever vaccine.

The chain uses TRBV12-3 or TRBV12-4 and TRBJ2-1; 11 bases line up with TRBD2. This CDR3 is 15 amino acids long. J lost 6 bases, V lost 2 bases, and 3 bases had no gene match. CDR3 protein: CASSLSSGRTNEQFF. In nucleotides, the CDR3 is TGTGCCAGCAGTTTATCTAGCGGGAGGACCAATGAGCAGTTCTTC.

This clonotype appeared many times. The chain carries TRBV11-2 and TRBJ2-7; D may be TRBD1 (5 bases). Germline values: CDR1 SGHAT, CDR2 FQNNGV. The CDR3 extends over 14 amino acids. Trimming took 2 bases from V and 1 from J, leaving 9 bases between them. The CDR3, as DNA: TGTGCCAGCAGCTTACAGGGTGGGTCCTACGAGCAGTACTTC. Its protein is CASSLQGGSYEQYF.

In this sample, this clonotype turned up a few times. The chain employs TRBV27 and TRBJ2-5, with D perhaps matching TRBD2 (6 bases). V gave up 5 bases and J gave up 6 bases, with 22 bases separating them. The V gene's germline CDR1 is MNHEY and CDR2 SMNVEV (reference sequence). The CDR3 runs to 16 residues. This chain's CDR3 is CASSREGSGSAQTQYF. The DNA of the CDR3 is TGTGCCAGCAGTAGAGAAGGTTCCGGGAGCGCGCAGACCCAGTACTTC.

This clonotype came up once. The chain has TRBV6-1 and TRBJ2-5, with D hard to call. Trimming removed 4 bases at V and 5 bases at J, with 14 bases between. CDR1 MNHNS and CDR2 SASEGT come from the germline V gene. The CDR3 contains 14 residues. This CDR3 reads CASSAMTAAETQYF. CDR3 DNA sequence: TGTGCCAGCAGTGCCATGACGGCGGCCGAGACCCAGTACTTC.

This clonotype has a handful of counts. The rearrangement joins TRBV18 to TRBJ2-7; D ambiguous. This CDR3 has 13 amino acids. The germline gives CDR1 KGHSH, CDR2 LQKENI. Trimming shortened V by 5 bases and J by 5 bases, and 13 bases separated the two germline ends. DNA for the CDR3: TGTGCCAGCTCAAAGCTGGGTTTAGACGAGCAGTACTTC. The encoded protein is CASSKLGLDEQYF.

This clonotype has more than one count but fewer than ten. The J gene is TRBJ2-6, the V gene TRBV2; unclear D gene. Germline CDR1 reads SNHLY; CDR2 reads FYNNEI. The germline V and J ends were trimmed by 3 bases and 0 bases, with 3 bases remaining between them. The CDR3 totals 14 residues. CDR3 nucleotides: TGTGCCAGCAGTGACTTCTCTGGGGCCAACGTCCTGACTTTC. Translating gives CASSDFSGANVLTF.

V is TRBV13 and J is TRBJ2-3, with 10 bases fitting TRBD1. V lost 6 bases to trimming and J lost 6 bases; unmatched junction nucleotides: 6. The CDR3 has 14 amino acids. Per the germline V gene, CDR1 is PRHDT and CDR2 is FYEKMQ (reference sequence). CDR3 region: CASRGDRGMDTQYF. DNA for the CDR3: TGTGCCAGCAGGGGGGACAGGGGAATGGATACGCAGTATTTT.

The J gene is TRBJ2-7, the V gene TRBV20-1; D unclear. The CDR3 loop spans 16 amino acids. The germline gives CDR1 DFQATT, CDR2 SNEGSKA (reference sequence). The V end lost 3 bases, the J end lost 0 bases, and 18 bases lay between the germline ends. The chain's CDR3 is CSARWGMGPFSYEQYF. CDR3 bases: TGCAGTGCTAGGTGGGGTATGGGCCCCTTCTCCTACGAGCAGTACTTC.

This clonotype was counted only a few times. The J gene is TRBJ2-7, the V gene TRBV5-1; 12 bases are a match to TRBD2. The germline CDR1 and CDR2 sequences are SGHRS and YFSETQ. This CDR3 spans 16 amino acids. The V segment lost 1 base and the J segment 7 bases; nucleotides outside the gene matches: 9. DNA for the CDR3: TGCGCCAGCAGCTTGCAAAGACTAGCGGGAGTAGGGGAGCAGTACTTC. Translation: CASSLQRLAGVGEQYF.

The V call is TRBV11-1, the J call TRBJ2-3; D may correspond to TRBD1 or TRBD2 (5 bases each). There are 13 residues in the CDR3. Between the trimmed V and J ends, which lost 4 bases and 2 bases, there was a span of 7 bases. CDR1 and CDR2 from the germline V gene are SGHAT and FQDESV (reference sequence). CDR3 DNA: TGTGCCAGCAGCTCGGGGCACACAGATACGCAGTATTTT. Amino acids: CASSSGHTDTQYF.

The rearrangement uses TRBV15 and TRBJ2-3; 7 positions agree with TRBD1. The CDR3 loop spans 14 amino acids. Germline CDR1 LNHNV, CDR2 YYDKDF (reference sequence). The V and J ends lost 8 bases and 6 bases, in that order; junction bases with no gene match: 11. CDR3 coding DNA: TGTGCCACCTACCGCGACAGGGTAAATGATACGCAGTATTTT. It is translated as CATYRDRVNDTQYF. Filled out from reference TRBV15 and TRBJ2-3, the complete variable domain reads DAMVIQNPRYQVTQFGKPVTLSCSQTLNHNVMYWYQQKSSQAPKLLFHYYDKDFNNEADTPDNFQSRRPNTSFCFLDIRSPGLGDTAMYLCATYRDRVNDTQYFGPGTRLTVL.

V gene TRBV11-2 combines with J gene TRBJ2-1; 9 nucleotides line up with TRBD2. The length of the CDR3 is 17 residues. In germline, CDR1 is SGHAT, CDR2 FQNNGV. Trimming took 1 base from V and 3 from J; bases not matched to a gene: 7. The DNA of the CDR3 is TGTGCCAGCAGCTTAGTGGCTAGCGGGATAGGCTACAATGAGCAGTTCTTC. The encoded protein is CASSLVASGIGYNEQFF.

The rearrangement uses TRBV6-2 or TRBV6-3 and TRBJ1-5; D gene uncertain. V lost 8 bases and J lost 0, with 8 bases in between. There are 13 residues in the CDR3. Germline CDR1 and CDR2: MNHEY and SVGEGT. CDR3 bases: TGTGCCAGCGGAAAAATTAGCAATCAGCCCCAGCATTTT. Translating gives CASGKISNQPQHF.

The chain joins TRBV25-1 to TRBJ1-1; D is perhaps TRBD1 (5 bases). V lost 11 bases to trimming and J lost 4 bases, with 11 bases between them. Germline values: CDR1 MGHDK, CDR2 SYGVNS. This CDR3 is built from 11 residues. The CDR3 loop reads CASGRGTEAFF. The CDR3 coding sequence is TGTGCCTCGGGAAGGGGCACTGAAGCTTTCTTT.

This clonotype was seen more than once but under ten times. V gene TRBV6-5 combines with J gene TRBJ2-2; tentative D call: TRBD1 (6 bases). The CDR3 spans 16 residues. Deletions cut 5 bases from V and 11 bases from J, with 24 bases between. The V gene's germline CDR1 is MNHEY and CDR2 SVGAGI. CDR3 coding DNA: TGTGCCAGCAGTATTGGCAGGGGATTCGGACGAGCTGAGCTGTTTTTT. It codes for CASSIGRGFGRAELFF.

This clonotype was found a few times. This sequence joins TRBV20-1 and TRBJ2-2; D is undetermined. V was pared by 7 bases and J by 4 bases, with 16 bases between. Germline assignment: CDR1 DFQATT and CDR2 SNEGSKA (reference sequence). The CDR3 extends over 14 amino acids. The CDR3 sequence: CSVPARSGTGELFF. For the CDR3, the DNA is TGCAGTGTTCCGGCCAGGTCTGGCACCGGGGAGCTGTTTTTT.

This clonotype has a handful of counts. The genes are TRBV7-6 and TRBJ2-7; unclear D gene. The CDR3 extends over 13 amino acids. Germline V gene data show CDR1 as SGHVS and CDR2 as FNYEAQ. The germline V and J ends were trimmed by 4 bases and 2 bases, with 9 bases remaining between them. CDR3 DNA sequence: TGTGCCAGCAGCTCTGCCCCTGCCTACGAGCAGTACTTC. It is translated as CASSSAPAYEQYF.

This clonotype turned up a few times. The chain links TRBV29-1 to TRBJ2-5; TRBD1 aligns across 7 bases. The length of the CDR3 is 12 residues. The V and J ends lost 7 bases and 5 bases, in that order; junction bases with no gene match: 7. In germline, CDR1 is SQVTM, CDR2 ANQGSEA. CDR3 bases: TGCAGCGGAGATACAGGGGCGGAGACCCAGTACTTC. It codes for CSGDTGAETQYF. Combining the CDR3 with reference TRBV29-1 and TRBJ2-5 gives the whole variable domain SAVISQKPSRDICQRGTSLTIQCQVDSQVTMMFWYRQQPGQSLTLIATANQGSEATYESGFVIDKFPISRPNLTFSTLTVSNMSPEDSSIYLCSGDTGAETQYFGPGTRLLVL.

A few counts support this clonotype. The CDR3 nucleotides are TGTGCCAGCAGCCCACTAGCGGCCGCCTACAATGAGCAGTTCTTC. Protein: CASSPLAAAYNEQFF. The gene calls are TRBV4-2 and TRBJ2-1, with TRBD2 matching 8 bases. V was clipped by 4 bases and J by 2 bases; unmatched bases: 4. Germline values: CDR1 LGHNA, CDR2 YNFKEQ. This CDR3 comprises 15 residues.

The V gene is TRBV7-8, the J gene TRBJ2-3, with 9 positions matching TRBD2. The CDR3 totals 15 residues. The V segment lost 5 bases and the J segment 2 bases; nucleotides outside the gene matches: 5. Germline CDR1 is SGHVS and CDR2 is FQNEAQ. CDR3 nucleotide sequence: TGTGCCAGCAGCACGACTAGCGGATTCACAGATACGCAGTATTTT. This translates into CASSTTSGFTDTQYF. The full variable domain, with the rest looked up from reference TRBV7-8 and TRBJ2-3, is GAGVSQSPRYKVAKRGQDVALRCDPISGHVSLFWYQQALGQGPEFLTYFQNEAQLDKSGLPSDRFFAERPEGSVSTLKIQRTQQEDSAVYLCASSTTSGFTDTQYFGPGTRLTVL.

This clonotype was seen more than once but under ten times. V usage is TRBV30 and J usage is TRBJ1-2; tentatively, D is TRBD1 (5 bases). The CDR3 spans 14 residues. The V and J ends lost 3 bases and 3 bases respectively, with 14 bases between them. In germline, CDR1 is GTSNPN, CDR2 SVGIG (reference sequence). CDR3 bases: TGTGCCTGGAGCGGTGGGGGGACGGACTATGGCTACACCTTC. It yields the protein CAWSGGGTDYGYTF.

The gene calls are TRBV12-3 or TRBV12-4 and TRBJ2-1; 8 positions match TRBD2. With V trimmed by 5 bases and J by 0 bases, 6 bases remained unmatched. The CDR3 length is 16 residues. This chain's CDR3 is CASSRGSGVSYNEQFF. DNA for the CDR3: TGTGCCAGCAGTAGGGGTAGCGGGGTCTCCTACAATGAGCAGTTCTTC.

The sample holds a few counts of this clonotype. The chain couples TRBV6-2 or TRBV6-3 to TRBJ2-1; TRBD2 agrees at 7 bases. In germline, CDR1 is MNHEY, CDR2 SVGEGT. J was trimmed by 7 bases and V by 6 bases; bases with no gene match: 12. This CDR3 is 15 amino acids long. The CDR3, as DNA: TGTGCCAGCAGAGGCCTTCCTAGCGGACGTAATGAGCAGTTCTTC. This gives the protein CASRGLPSGRNEQFF.

This chain connects TRBV4-2 to TRBJ2-2; D remains ambiguous. Trimming shortened V by 2 bases and J by 4 bases, and 8 bases separated the two germline ends. The CDR3 has 14 residues. Germline assignment: CDR1 LGHNA and CDR2 YNFKEQ. In DNA form, the CDR3 reads TGTGCCAGCAGCCAACTAGATGGCACCGGGGAGCTGTTTTTT. This gives the protein CASSQLDGTGELFF.

This clonotype was found a few times. The V call is TRBV7-2, the J call TRBJ1-6; 7 bases are a match to TRBD1. This CDR3 has 13 amino acids. Trimming cost V 1 base and J 13 bases; bases outside gene matches: 4. Germline-derived CDR1 and CDR2 are SGHTA and FQGNSA. CDR3 protein: CASSLEGGAPLHF. The DNA for the CDR3 is TGTGCCAGCAGCTTAGAAGGGGGCGCTCCCCTCCACTTT. Using reference TRBV7-2 and TRBJ1-6 for the parts outside the CDR3, the full variable domain is GAGVSQSPSNKVTEKGKDVELRCDPISGHTALYWYRQSLGQGLEFLIYFQGNSAPDKSGLPSDRFSAERTGGSVSTLTIQRTQQEDSAVYLCASSLEGGAPLHFGNGTRLTVT.

This chain links TRBV6-2 or TRBV6-3 with TRBJ2-3; no clear D gene. This CDR3 has 14 residues. Looked up from germline, CDR1 is MNHEY and CDR2 is SVGEGT. The V end lost 6 bases, the J end lost 4 bases, and 14 bases lay between the germline ends. The DNA for the CDR3 is TGTGCCAGCAGCCGGGTTGGCCCGTCAGATACGCAGTATTTT. Encoded protein: CASSRVGPSDTQYF.

This clonotype appeared a few times. The gene calls are TRBV20-1 and TRBJ2-1; TRBD1 is a possible D gene (6 bases). The V gene lost 0 bases and the J gene lost 1 base, with 13 bases spanning the gap. Germline lookup yields CDR1 DFQATT and CDR2 SNEGSKA (reference sequence). CDR3 length: 16 residues. The CDR3 nucleotides are TGCAGTGCTAGAGATGTAGGCCAGGGGTCCTACAATGAGCAGTTCTTC. This codes for CSARDVGQGSYNEQFF.

This clonotype was recorded many times. This chain links TRBV10-2 with TRBJ2-5; TRBD2 might be the D (5 bases). Trimming removed 2 bases from V and 0 bases from J, with 7 bases in between. Per the germline V gene, CDR1 is WSHSY and CDR2 is SAAADI. This CDR3 has 14 amino acids. CDR3 region: CASSETRYQETQYF. The CDR3 region has the DNA TGCGCCAGCAGTGAGACTAGGTACCAAGAGACCCAGTACTTC.

This clonotype was observed a handful of times. The rearrangement links TRBV20-1 to TRBJ2-2; 8 bases map to TRBD2. The CDR3 contains 19 residues. V dropped 0 bases and J dropped 7; count of bases not matched to a gene: 19. CDR1 and CDR2 from the germline V gene are DFQATT and SNEGSKA (reference sequence). CDR3 nucleotides: TGCAGTGCTAGAGATCTCTGGCGGCCAGCGGGAGCCTCCGGCGGGGAGCTGTTTTTT. It is translated as CSARDLWRPAGASGGELFF.

This clonotype was counted a few times. The chain couples TRBV27 to TRBJ2-1, with D unresolved. This CDR3 has 12 amino acids. Germline V gene data show CDR1 as MNHEY and CDR2 as SMNVEV (reference sequence). Trimming cost V 6 bases and J 10 bases, with 13 bases left between them. CDR3: CASSQSRVEQFF. The DNA of the CDR3 is TGTGCCAGCAGCCAATCTCGGGTAGAGCAGTTCTTC.

The V and J genes are TRBV11-2 and TRBJ1-4; the match to TRBD1 covers 8 bases. From germline, CDR1 is SGHAT and CDR2 FQNNGV. The J segment lost 8 bases and the V segment lost 7 bases, leaving 6 bases of the junction unmatched. The CDR3 sequence is 13 residues long. The CDR3 nucleotides read TGTGCCAGCACCCAGGGGGCTGCGGAAAAACTGTTTTTT. It encodes CASTQGAAEKLFF.